The 6 T cell receptor beta chains below all came from one sample that was sequenced in a study of blood T cell repertoires in COVID-19. The table came from immunoSEQ multiplex PCR; TCRdb's copy has only in-frame clones and leaves some out. The sample holds around 57,000 clones, more than 90% seen once. The sample was peripheral blood. The source is a man aged 50-59 years with acute or convalescent COVID-19.

This chain links TRBV27 with TRBJ1-2; 12 bases fit TRBD1. Trimming removed 5 bases from V and 4 bases from J; junction bases left unmatched: 5. The CDR3 totals 15 residues. The germline CDR1 and CDR2 sequences are MNHEY and SMNVEV (reference sequence). The CDR3: CASSLLGQGAYGYTF. CDR3 bases: TGTGCCAGCAGTCTATTGGGACAGGGGGCCTATGGCTACACCTTC.

The CDR3 DNA follows: TGTGCCAGCAGCTTAGATCCTAGCGGGACTTTCTACAATGAGCAGTTCTTC. This gives the protein CASSLDPSGTFYNEQFF. The V call is TRBV11-2, the J call TRBJ2-1, with 9 bases identical to TRBD2. Germline-derived CDR1 and CDR2 are SGHAT and FQNNGV. The J segment lost 3 bases and the V segment lost 0 bases, leaving 6 bases of the junction unmatched. The CDR3 is made up of 17 amino acids. The variable domain in full, completed from reference TRBV11-2 and TRBJ2-1, reads EAGVAQSPRYKIIEKRQSVAFWCNPISGHATLYWYQQILGQGPKLLIQFQNNGVVDDSQLPKDRFSAERLKGVDSTLKIQPAKLEDSAVYLCASSLDPSGTFYNEQFFGPGTRLTVL.

This chain links TRBV4-1 with TRBJ1-5, with 8 bases that match TRBD1. Germline CDR1 is MGHRA and CDR2 is YSYEKL. The V and J ends lost 1 base and 6 bases, in that order; junction bases with no gene match: 5. CDR3 size: 15 residues. This CDR3 reads CASSQGQGARQPQHF. CDR3 in DNA: TGCGCCAGCAGCCAAGGGCAGGGGGCGCGTCAGCCCCAGCATTTT.

This clone is a singleton in its sample. CDR3 sequence: CASSPSGLLGETQYF. The DNA for the CDR3 is TGTGCCAGCAGCCCCTCGGGACTCTTGGGGGAGACCCAGTACTTC. V gene TRBV7-9 combines with J gene TRBJ2-5; D is possibly TRBD2 (6 bases). The CDR3 has 15 residues. The germline V gene has CDR1 SEHNR and CDR2 FQNEAQ (reference sequence). V lost 5 bases, J lost 5 bases, and 18 bases lay in between.

The V and J genes are TRBV12-3 or TRBV12-4 and TRBJ1-2; D might be TRBD1 (6 bases). This CDR3 comprises 13 residues. Between the trimmed V and J ends, which lost 5 bases and 8 bases, there was a span of 15 bases. This CDR3 reads CASSTQQGYGYTF. The CDR3 DNA is TGTGCCAGCAGTACGCAACAGGGTTACGGCTACACCTTC.

CDR3 sequence (DNA): TGTGCCAGCAGCTTACGCCCGGGACAGGCGCCGAACATGAACACTGAAGCTTTCTTT. Translated, it gives CASSLRPGQAPNMNTEAFF. The chain combines TRBV7-6 with TRBJ1-1; 8 bases match TRBD1. There are 19 residues in the CDR3. Germline assignment: CDR1 SGHVS and CDR2 FNYEAQ. J lost 0 bases, V lost 2 bases, and 14 bases had no gene match.